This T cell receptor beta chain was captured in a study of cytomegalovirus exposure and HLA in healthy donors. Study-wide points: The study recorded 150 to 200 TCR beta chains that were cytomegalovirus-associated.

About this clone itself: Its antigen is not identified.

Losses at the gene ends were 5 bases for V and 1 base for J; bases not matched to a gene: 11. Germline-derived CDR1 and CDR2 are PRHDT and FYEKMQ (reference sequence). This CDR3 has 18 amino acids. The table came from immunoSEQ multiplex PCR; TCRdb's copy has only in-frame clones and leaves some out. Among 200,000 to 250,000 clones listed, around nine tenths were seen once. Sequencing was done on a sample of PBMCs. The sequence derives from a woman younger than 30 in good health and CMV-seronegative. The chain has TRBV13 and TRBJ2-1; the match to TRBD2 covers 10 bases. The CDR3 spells CASSRQSSSGGSYNEQFF. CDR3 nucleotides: TGTGCCAGCAGCAGGCAGTCATCTAGCGGGGGATCCTACAATGAGCAGTTCTTC.